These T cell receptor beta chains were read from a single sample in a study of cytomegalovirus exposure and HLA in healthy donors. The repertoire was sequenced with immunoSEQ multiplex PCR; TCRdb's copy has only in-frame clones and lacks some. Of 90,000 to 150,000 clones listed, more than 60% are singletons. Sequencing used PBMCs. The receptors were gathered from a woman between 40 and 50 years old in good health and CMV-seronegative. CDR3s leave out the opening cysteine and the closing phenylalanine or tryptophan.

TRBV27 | ASSLTHPGLGSYNEQF
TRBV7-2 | ASSGSWREPQH
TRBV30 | AWSVTGAGANVLT
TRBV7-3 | ASSSPGQSYNEQF
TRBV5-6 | ASSLAGGASTDTQY
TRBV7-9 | ASRSFSGNTIY
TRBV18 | ASSPVRTGIGNTIY
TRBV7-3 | ASSKGQTNTGELF
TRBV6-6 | ASSTAYEQY
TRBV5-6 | ASGGTYNTDTQY
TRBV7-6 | ASSAPGTANTGELF
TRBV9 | ASSLLSAGGYNEQF
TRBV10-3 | AISWTGRYEQY
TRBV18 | ASSPAGAEEKLF
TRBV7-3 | ASSMDRGGLQDTQY
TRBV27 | ASRGEGQGIYEQY
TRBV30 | AWSGTGSYEQY
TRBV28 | ASSWTGQVSSYEQY
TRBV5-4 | ASSFDTGELF
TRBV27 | ASSLASGIADTQY
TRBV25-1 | ASSEYGGHQPQH
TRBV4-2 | ASSQAGLDSRYEQY
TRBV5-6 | ASSSTRNEQF
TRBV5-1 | ASRPSGTGVYNEQF
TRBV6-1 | ASGGTGTEAF
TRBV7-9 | ASSQDDRAAF
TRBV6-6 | ASSLGQGGIYEQY
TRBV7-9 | SSSLKLEAF
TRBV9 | ASSVTTDRARETQY
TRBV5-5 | ASSLGRQGYEQY
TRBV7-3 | ASSPQPGTGIGEQY
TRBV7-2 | ASSSPGTGNYEQY
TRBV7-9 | ASSSSRGRLLLYGYT
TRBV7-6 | ASSLGTEETQY
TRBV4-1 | ASSQGRGGPTNYGYT
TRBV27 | ASSPGQAENTEAF
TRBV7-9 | ASSSGLAGHEQF
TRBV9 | ASSATQGSGANVLT
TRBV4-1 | ASSTRVAGGSNEQF
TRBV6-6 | ASHRQGRSGNTIY
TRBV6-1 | ASGTRPTDTQY
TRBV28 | ASAAGRSDHGYT
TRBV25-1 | ASSAGQRDGYT
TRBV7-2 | ASSLRSGTGPQETQY
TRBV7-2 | ASSFAGTGFTDTQY
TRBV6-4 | ASSADAGPGTPQH
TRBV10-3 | AISERGSNEQF
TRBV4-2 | ASSPRLAGGYEQY
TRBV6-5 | ASSYSSRGTGNTIY
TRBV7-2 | ASSLVRGGVQETQY
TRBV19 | ASSRGLETQY
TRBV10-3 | ATIGTGGMNTEAF
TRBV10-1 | ASSESGGGYNSPLH
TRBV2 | ASPPDRASYNEQF
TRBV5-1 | ASSLQTSGRGDTQY
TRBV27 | ASSPGTSKGADTQY
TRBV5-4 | ASSIAGRKMEKLF